This T cell receptor beta chain emerged from a study of shared clonotypes between healthy human individuals. Study-level findings and limits: Non-shared clonotypes had lower generation probabilities than those shared by all four donors. Naive CD4 clonotypes overlapped across several donors at roughly 5%.

On this clone itself: Its antigen remains unknown.

Donors were healthy HIV-negative adults without recently reported acute infections or vaccinations. V shed 5 bases, J shed 1 base, and the junction held 13 bases outside the gene matches. CDR3 size: 17 residues. Germline CDR1 and CDR2: SQVTM and ANQGSEA. The genomic DNA of each subset was split evenly across several immunoSEQ plates. The table came from immunoSEQ multiplex PCR; TCRdb's copy has only in-frame clones and leaves some out. The sample records about 2 million clones, 90% to 95% being singletons. Sample: naive CD4+ T cells sorted from blood. The subset denotes: CD45RA+ positively selected. This clonotype was obtained from a man aged 18 to 29 in good health. The chain couples TRBV29-1 to TRBJ2-1; 8 bases align to TRBD2. CDR3 sequence reads: CSVTELQLAVSYNEQFF. The CDR3 DNA is TGCAGCGTTACCGAACTACAACTAGCGGTTTCCTACAATGAGCAGTTCTTC.